This is a list of T cell receptor beta chains from one sample in a study of blood T cell repertoires in COVID-19. Clones were sequenced by immunoSEQ multiplex PCR, and TCRdb holds only the in-frame ones, with some missing. The data contain over 130,000 clones, around 86% of them singletons. The sample consisted of peripheral blood. Receptors were obtained from a human donor in a cohort sampled during active COVID-19. Each CDR3 is given with its conserved first and last residue. The D gene is left open where the match is weak. Where a row states a size, it is once, few, many or the class of an expanded clone; other rows omit it.

clone_size,v_call,j_call,d_call,cdr3_nt,cdr3_aa
-,TRBV30,TRBJ1-2,TRBD1,TGTGCCAATAGACAGGGGTTGGGCTACACCTTC,CANRQGLGYTF
-,TRBV7-6,TRBJ2-7,TRBD2,TGTGCCAGCAGCTTAGAGGGGGGACTAGCGATAATCGACGAGCAGTACTTC,CASSLEGGLAIIDEQYF
-,TRBV9,TRBJ2-3,-,TGTGCCAGCAGCGGACGAATGGCGGGAAGCACAGATACGCAGTATTTT,CASSGRMAGSTDTQYF
-,TRBV5-1,TRBJ1-3,TRBD1,TGCGCCAGCAGCGTACAGGGGTCGGGAAACACCATATATTTT,CASSVQGSGNTIYF
-,TRBV5-6,TRBJ1-2,TRBD1,TGTGCCAGCAGCACGGGACAGGGCTATGGCTACACCTTC,CASSTGQGYGYTF
-,TRBV29-1,TRBJ2-2,TRBD2,TGCAGCGTTGACGGGCTAGCGGGCGAACTGAACACCGGGGAGCTGTTTTTT,CSVDGLAGELNTGELFF
-,TRBV5-1,TRBJ2-1,-,TGCGCCAGCAGCTTGGCCCCGGGGAACCACAATGAGCAGTTCTTC,CASSLAPGNHNEQFF
-,TRBV27,TRBJ1-4,TRBD1,TGTGCCAGCAGTACGGGACAGGGTTGGGAAAAACTGTTTTTT,CASSTGQGWEKLFF
-,TRBV2,TRBJ2-2,-,TGTGCCAGCAGTGGTACAGGGAGCACCGGGGAGCTGTTTTTT,CASSGTGSTGELFF
-,TRBV4-1,TRBJ1-2,TRBD1,TGCGCCAGCAGCCATTATTGGACAGGGAAGGGCGAAGGCTACACCTTC,CASSHYWTGKGEGYTF
-,TRBV2,TRBJ2-1,TRBD2,TGTGCCAGCAGGGCCGCGGGAGCTATATTATACAATGAGCAGTTCTTC,CASRAAGAILYNEQFF
-,TRBV2,TRBJ2-5,-,TGTGCCAGCAGTATCACTAGCCTGGAGACCCAGTACTTC,CASSITSLETQYF
-,TRBV19,TRBJ2-7,TRBD1,TGTGCCAGTTCCGGGACAGGGGCTTACGAGCAGTACTTC,CASSGTGAYEQYF
-,TRBV18,TRBJ2-7,TRBD1,TGTGCCAGCTCAGGGACAGGGTCGTGGGAGCAGTACTTC,CASSGTGSWEQYF
-,TRBV28,TRBJ2-7,-,TGTGCCAGCAGTAAGGACAACTACGAGCAGTACTTC,CASSKDNYEQYF
-,TRBV30,TRBJ2-3,TRBD2,TGTGCCTGGAGCGGGGCGGGGGGGCACACAGATACGCAGTATTTT,CAWSGAGGHTDTQYF
-,TRBV28,TRBJ1-4,-,TGTGCCACTTCTACAGCTAATGAAAAACTGTTTTTT,CATSTANEKLFF
-,TRBV6-2/TRBV6-3,TRBJ2-1,-,TGTGCCAGCAGTTACTCCGGGGTTTCCCTCAATGAGCAGTTCTTC,CASSYSGVSLNEQFF
-,TRBV7-2,TRBJ2-1,TRBD2,TGTGCCAGCAGCTCAGGACTAGCGGGGTACAATGAGCAGTTCTTC,CASSSGLAGYNEQFF
-,TRBV7-7,TRBJ1-3,-,TGTGCCAGCAGCCCCCAGGTCGCGGGCTCTGGAAACACCATATATTTT,CASSPQVAGSGNTIYF
-,TRBV27,TRBJ2-1,-,TGTGCCAGCAGTTTTTTTGTCGGGAGCGTTAATGAGCAGTTCTTC,CASSFFVGSVNEQFF
few,TRBV9,TRBJ2-3,TRBD2,TGTGCCAGCAGCTCCCGGACTAGTCTAGATACGCAGTATTTT,CASSSRTSLDTQYF
-,TRBV29-1,TRBJ2-1,TRBD1,TGCAGCGTCTTGGACAGGGACGGTTATGAGCAGTTCTTC,CSVLDRDGYEQFF
-,TRBV28,TRBJ2-7,TRBD1,TGTGCCAGCAGTTCGTCAGGGACAGGGGAAGCCTACGAGCAGTACTTC,CASSSSGTGEAYEQYF
once,TRBV2,TRBJ1-1,TRBD1,TGTGCCAGCAGTGACAGGGCAGGGGGGTATGATGAAGCTTTCTTT,CASSDRAGGYDEAFF
-,TRBV29-1,TRBJ1-5,-,TGCAGCGTTGTACAGAATGGTGGCAATCAGCCCCAGCATTTT,CSVVQNGGNQPQHF
-,TRBV20-1,TRBJ1-6,TRBD1,TGCAGTGCAAAAAGGGACAGGGGCCACTTT,CSAKRDRGHF
-,TRBV5-6,TRBJ2-7,TRBD2,TGTGCCAGCAGCTTGGAACTAGCGGGAGTGGCCTACGAGCAGTACTTC,CASSLELAGVAYEQYF
-,TRBV5-1,TRBJ2-5,-,TGCGCCAGTAGAAGGACAACTCAAGAGACCCAGTACTTC,CASRRTTQETQYF
-,TRBV21-1,TRBJ2-2,-,TGTGCCAGCAGTTACGAACCGTCACAGCCCGTAATCACCGGGGAGCTGTTTTTT,CASSYEPSQPVITGELFF
-,TRBV7-2,TRBJ1-2,-,TGTGCCAGCAGCTTAGCGTTCCGCGAGGATGGCTACACCTTC,CASSLAFREDGYTF
-,TRBV19,TRBJ1-4,TRBD1,TGTGCCAGTAGTATATCAGGGGGTAATGAAAAACTGTTTTTT,CASSISGGNEKLFF
-,TRBV4-2,TRBJ2-1,TRBD1,TGTGCCAGCAGCCAAGTACAGGGGCGCTCCTACAATGAGCAGTTCTTC,CASSQVQGRSYNEQFF
-,TRBV7-2,TRBJ2-7,-,TGTGCCAGCAGCTTACCCGGGACTTCAACCTACGAGCAGTACTTC,CASSLPGTSTYEQYF
-,TRBV7-9,TRBJ1-1,TRBD1,TGTGCCAGCAGCTCGACAGGGGCGAGAACTGAAGCTTTCTTT,CASSSTGARTEAFF
-,TRBV7-3,TRBJ2-1,-,TGTGCCAGCAGCTCGGACAGCCCCAATGAGCAGTTCTTC,CASSSDSPNEQFF
-,TRBV24-1,TRBJ2-2,TRBD1,TGTGCCACCAGTGATCCGATACAGGGGCAAAACACCGGGGAGCTGTTTTTT,CATSDPIQGQNTGELFF
-,TRBV6-5,TRBJ1-2,TRBD1,TGTGCCAGCAGTTACTCCACCCAACAGGGGGCGAGTGGCTACACCTTC,CASSYSTQQGASGYTF
few,TRBV7-6,TRBJ2-7,-,TGTGCCAGCAGCCCCCGGACAGACCCCTACGAGCAGTACTTC,CASSPRTDPYEQYF
-,TRBV15,TRBJ2-7,-,TGTGCCACCAGCTATGAGGGCCGGTACGAGCAGTACTTC,CATSYEGRYEQYF
-,TRBV2,TRBJ1-1,-,TGTGCCGCGACAGAGGACACTGAAGCTTTCTTT,CAATEDTEAFF